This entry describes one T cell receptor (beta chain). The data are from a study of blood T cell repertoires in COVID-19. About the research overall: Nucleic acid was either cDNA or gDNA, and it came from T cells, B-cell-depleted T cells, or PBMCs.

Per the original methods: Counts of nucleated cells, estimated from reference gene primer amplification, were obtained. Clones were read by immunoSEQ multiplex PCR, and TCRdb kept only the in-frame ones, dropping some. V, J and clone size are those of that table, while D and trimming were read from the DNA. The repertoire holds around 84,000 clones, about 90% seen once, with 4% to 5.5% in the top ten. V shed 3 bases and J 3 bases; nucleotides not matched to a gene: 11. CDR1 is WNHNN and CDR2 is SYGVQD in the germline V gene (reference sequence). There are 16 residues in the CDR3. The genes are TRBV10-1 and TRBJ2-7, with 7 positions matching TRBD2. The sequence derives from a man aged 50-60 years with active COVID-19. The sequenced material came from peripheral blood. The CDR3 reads CASSDPRRGGGYEQYF. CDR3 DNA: TGCGCCAGCAGTGACCCTCGTCGCGGGGGAGGCTACGAGCAGTACTTC.